This entry lists 26 T cell receptor beta chains sequenced from one sample in a study of cytomegalovirus exposure and HLA in healthy donors. The repertoire was sequenced with immunoSEQ multiplex PCR; TCRdb's copy has only in-frame clones and lacks some. The data show about 260,000 clones, roughly 87% seen once. Sequences were obtained from PBMCs. The receptors were sampled from a woman younger than 45 in good health and CMV-seronegative.

This chain connects TRBV5-6 to TRBJ2-5, with 7 nucleotides matching TRBD2. The V gene end was trimmed by 4 bases and the J gene end by 3 bases; junction bases not matched to a gene: 6. The CDR3 has 14 amino acids. The germline V gene encodes CDR1 SGHDT and CDR2 YYEEEE. The chain's CDR3 is CASSPGLPEETQYF. For the CDR3, the DNA is TGTGCCAGCAGCCCGGGACTACCCGAAGAGACCCAGTACTTC. Variable domain in full (rest from reference TRBV5-6 and TRBJ2-5): DAGVTQSPTHLIKTRGQQVTLRCSPKSGHDTVSWYQQALGQGPQFIFQYYEEEERQRGNFPDRFSGHQFPNYSSELNVNALLLGDSALYLCASSPGLPEETQYFGPGTRLLVL.

The chain's CDR3 is CAWDREPNEKLFF. CDR3 nucleotide sequence: TGTGCCTGGGACCGGGAACCAAATGAAAAACTGTTTTTT. The V and J genes are TRBV30 and TRBJ1-4; D is unclear. This CDR3 has 13 amino acids. With 5 bases removed from V and 5 bases from J, the gap between germline ends came to 12 bases. Germline V gene data show CDR1 as GTSNPN and CDR2 as SVGIG (reference sequence). The variable domain in full, completed from reference TRBV30 and TRBJ1-4, reads SQTIHQWPATLVQPVGSPLSLECTVEGTSNPNLYWYRQAAGRGLQLLFYSVGIGQISSEVPQNLSASRPQDRQFILSSKKLLLSDSGFYLCAWDREPNEKLFFGSGTQLSVL.

This clone has just a few counts. The chain has TRBV2 and TRBJ2-3; D not certain. Germline lookup yields CDR1 SNHLY and CDR2 FYNNEI. V lost 6 bases, J lost 7 bases, and 14 bases lay in between. The CDR3 runs 13 residues. CDR3 in amino acids: CASRNPDENTQYF. In nucleotides, the CDR3 is TGTGCCAGCAGGAACCCAGATGAGAATACGCAGTATTTT. The full variable domain, in which reference TRBV2 and TRBJ2-3 provide the parts outside the CDR3, is EPEVTQTPSHQVTQMGQEVILRCVPISNHLYFYWYRQILGQKVEFLVSFYNNEISEKSEIFDDQFSVERPDGSNFTLKIRSTKLEDSAMYFCASRNPDENTQYFGPGTRLTVL.

The chain couples TRBV19 to TRBJ1-2; perhaps TRBD1 as D (5 bases). There are 15 residues in the CDR3. Trimming pared 2 bases from V and 4 bases from J, leaving 14 bases between. Germline V gene data show CDR1 as LNHDA and CDR2 as SQIVND (reference sequence). The CDR3 here is CASSISDSRIYGYTF. In DNA, the CDR3 is TGTGCCAGTAGTATAAGCGACAGCCGAATCTATGGCTACACCTTC.

This rearrangement joins TRBV4-1 to TRBJ2-1; D possibly matches TRBD1 or TRBD2 (6 bases each). The CDR3 loop spans 15 amino acids. Looked up from germline, CDR1 is MGHRA and CDR2 is YSYEKL. The V end lost 1 base, the J end lost 8 bases, and 15 bases lay between the germline ends. The CDR3 DNA reads as TGCGCCAGCAGCCAAGGTAGCGGTGGGGGCGATGAGCAGTTCTTC. Translating gives CASSQGSGGGDEQFF.

The CDR3: CATSGTSASYEQYF. As DNA, the CDR3 is TGTGCCACGTCCGGGACTAGCGCCTCCTACGAGCAGTACTTC. The chain uses TRBV2 and TRBJ2-7, with 10 nucleotides matching TRBD2. The CDR3 is 14 residues long. The V segment lost 10 bases and the J segment 0 bases; nucleotides outside the gene matches: 6. Germline lookup yields CDR1 SNHLY and CDR2 FYNNEI.

This chain joins TRBV6-1 and TRBJ2-7, with D perhaps being TRBD1 or TRBD2 (5 bases each). The CDR3 totals 12 residues. From germline, CDR1 is MNHNS and CDR2 SASEGT. The V and J ends lost 6 bases and 3 bases respectively, with 9 bases between them. The CDR3 DNA sequence: TGTGCCAGCAGAGGGGACCTCTACGAGCAGTACTTC. The encoded protein is CASRGDLYEQYF.

The chain employs TRBV7-9 and TRBJ2-7; TRBD1 aligns across 7 bases. CDR1 and CDR2 from the germline V gene are SEHNR and FQNEAQ (reference sequence). V lost 5 bases and J lost 3; bases outside the gene matches: 4. The CDR3 runs 13 residues. The CDR3 DNA reads as TGTGCCAGCAGCCCTACAGGGGACTACGAGCAGTACTTC. Amino acids: CASSPTGDYEQYF.

This clone was recorded only once. The chain carries TRBV28 and TRBJ2-7, with a tentative D call TRBD2 (5 bases). V dropped 7 bases and J dropped 2 bases, with 9 bases sitting between them. CDR3 length: 12 amino acids. Germline values: CDR1 MDHEN, CDR2 SYDVKM. This chain's CDR3 is CASKKRAYEQYF. The CDR3 DNA reads as TGTGCCAGCAAAAAGAGGGCCTACGAGCAGTACTTC.

This clone was seen more than once but under ten times. The genes are TRBV4-3 and TRBJ1-2; D gene ambiguous. The CDR3 runs to 15 residues. CDR1 is LGHNA, CDR2 YSLEER, per germline. V lost 0 bases, J lost 2 bases, and 10 bases lay in between. CDR3 bases: TGCGCCAGCAGCCAAGATGGTTCGCCGAACTATGGCTACACCTTC. This sequence encodes CASSQDGSPNYGYTF.

The V gene is TRBV10-2, the J gene TRBJ2-7; 10 bases match TRBD1. The CDR3 is made up of 13 amino acids. Germline V gives CDR1 WSHSY, CDR2 SAAADI. With V trimmed by 6 bases and J by 6 bases, 5 bases remained unmatched. CDR3 sequence: CASRGTGVTEQYF. The CDR3 DNA is TGCGCCAGCAGGGGGACAGGGGTGACCGAGCAGTACTTC.

This clone was found once. The V gene is TRBV27, the J gene TRBJ2-7, with TRBD2 matching 8 bases. Germline-derived CDR1 and CDR2 are MNHEY and SMNVEV (reference sequence). J lost 2 bases, V lost 2 bases, and 17 bases had no gene match. The CDR3 is made up of 19 amino acids. The CDR3 is CASSLKGRGSTSATYEQYF. The CDR3 DNA reads TGTGCCAGCAGTTTAAAGGGGCGGGGTTCGACTAGCGCGACCTACGAGCAGTACTTC.

The chain links TRBV4-2 to TRBJ2-5, with D maybe TRBD1 (8 bases). CDR1 is LGHNA, CDR2 YNFKEQ, per germline. There are 14 residues in the CDR3. The V gene lost 4 bases and the J gene lost 5 bases, with 14 bases spanning the gap. CDR3 sequence (DNA): TGTGCCAGCAGCCTACAGGGGGGGGAGGAGACCCAGTACTTC. Translated: CASSLQGGEETQYF.

The chain has TRBV11-1 and TRBJ1-5, with a weak D call TRBD1 (6 bases). In germline, CDR1 is SGHAT, CDR2 FQDESV (reference sequence). This CDR3 spans 17 amino acids. V lost 5 bases, J lost 5 bases, and 22 bases lay in between. This chain's CDR3 is CASSPWRGGNRDQPQHF. DNA of the CDR3: TGTGCCAGCAGCCCATGGAGGGGGGGGAATCGTGATCAGCCCCAGCATTTT.

The chain couples TRBV28 to TRBJ1-2; TRBD1 matches at 11 bases. V shed 5 bases, J shed 10 bases, and the junction held 9 bases outside the gene matches. Per the germline V gene, CDR1 is MDHEN and CDR2 is SYDVKM. The CDR3 totals 14 residues. CDR3 amino acids: CASSLMGQGDDYTF. The CDR3 DNA sequence: TGTGCCAGCAGTCTGATGGGACAGGGGGACGACTACACCTTC.

This rearrangement joins TRBV18 to TRBJ2-7, with 8 bases that match TRBD2. The CDR3 covers 16 residues. Germline CDR1 reads KGHSH; CDR2 reads LQKENI. Trimming at V came to 3 bases and at J to 0 bases, leaving 7 bases not matched to a gene. The CDR3 DNA sequence: TGTGCCAGCTCACCGGCCGGGACTAGTCTCTCCTACGAGCAGTACTTC. Protein sequence: CASSPAGTSLSYEQYF.

CDR3 bases: TGTGCCAGCAGCCCGGACAGGGACTACGAGCAGTACTTC. Amino acid sequence: CASSPDRDYEQYF. This chain uses TRBV5-4 with TRBJ2-7, with 8 bases identical to TRBD1. The ends lost 4 bases at V and 3 bases at J; junction bases unmatched: 3. CDR1 is SGHNT and CDR2 is YYREEE in the germline V gene (reference sequence). The CDR3 is 13 amino acids. The full variable domain, rest sourced from reference TRBV5-4 and TRBJ2-7, is ETGVTQSPTHLIKTRGQQVTLRCSSQSGHNTVSWYQQALGQGPQFIFQYYREEENGRGNFPPRFSGLQFPNYSSELNVNALELDDSALYLCASSPDRDYEQYFGPGTRLTVT.

Points on this clone: The sample holds other DNA sequences that translate to the same CDR3. In nucleotides, the CDR3 is TGTGCCAGCAGCTTGGGAGGTTACGAGCAGTACTTC. Its translation is CASSLGGYEQYF. This chain joins TRBV5-6 and TRBJ2-7; D remains ambiguous. Germline assignment: CDR1 SGHDT and CDR2 YYEEEE. Trimming cost V 0 bases and J 4 bases, with 5 bases left between them. The CDR3 runs to 12 residues.

This clone has just one count. The gene calls are TRBV10-2 and TRBJ2-5; D not resolved. CDR3 length: 12 residues. V lost 4 bases, J lost 2 bases, and 5 bases lay in between. The germline CDR1 and CDR2 sequences are WSHSY and SAAADI. CDR3 protein: CASSGPQETQYF. Written as DNA, the CDR3 is TGCGCCAGCAGTGGGCCTCAAGAGACCCAGTACTTC.

This chain uses TRBV15 with TRBJ1-4; a weak D match, TRBD1 (6 bases). The CDR3 covers 14 residues. Trimming shortened V by 5 bases and J by 5 bases, and 12 bases separated the two germline ends. Germline CDR1 reads LNHNV; CDR2 reads YYDKDF (reference sequence). The CDR3 sequence is CATSGRTENEKLFF. In DNA form, the CDR3 reads TGTGCCACCAGCGGAAGGACAGAAAATGAAAAACTGTTTTTT.

The gene calls are TRBV4-2 and TRBJ2-1; D is tentatively TRBD1 or TRBD2 (5 bases each). V lost 2 bases to trimming and J lost 8 bases, with 16 bases between them. Germline V lookup: CDR1 LGHNA, CDR2 YNFKEQ. CDR3 size: 15 residues. The CDR3, as DNA: TGTGCCAGCAGCCAAACCCCCGACAGCGGATATGAGCAGTTCTTC. Residues: CASSQTPDSGYEQFF.

The chain carries TRBV30 and TRBJ2-3; maybe TRBD2 (6 bases). The V end was cut by 3 bases, the J end by 7 bases, with 23 bases between. There are 16 residues in the CDR3. Germline V lookup: CDR1 GTSNPN, CDR2 SVGIG (reference sequence). CDR3 sequence: CAWSSPTIGSDYTQYF. CDR3 bases: TGTGCCTGGAGCTCCCCGACTATCGGGAGTGATTATACGCAGTATTTT.

The chain employs TRBV7-6 and TRBJ1-4; D unclear. CDR3 size: 17 residues. V was trimmed by 1 base and J by 7 bases, leaving 19 bases between them. Looked up from germline, CDR1 is SGHVS and CDR2 is FNYEAQ. The CDR3 region has the DNA TGTGCCAGCAGCTTAGTAGGACCGCAGGCAGTGGTTGAAAAACTGTTTTTT. It encodes CASSLVGPQAVVEKLFF.

The V and J genes are TRBV6-1 and TRBJ2-1, with TRBD2 identical over 7 bases. This CDR3 is 15 amino acids long. With 1 base clipped from V and 2 bases from J, the junction kept 2 bases outside the gene matches. Germline lookup yields CDR1 MNHNS and CDR2 SASEGT. This chain's CDR3 is CASSEGLAAYNEQFF. For the CDR3, the DNA is TGTGCCAGCAGTGAAGGCCTAGCGGCCTACAATGAGCAGTTCTTC.

The chain combines TRBV5-4 with TRBJ1-2; 7 bases fit TRBD1. V trimming: 4 bases; J trimming: 4 bases; junction bases outside the gene matches: 7. The CDR3 extends over 14 amino acids. Germline-derived CDR1 and CDR2 are SGHNT and YYREEE (reference sequence). Here the CDR3 DNA reads TGTGCCAGCAGCGTAGGACAGGCCCTCTATGGCTACACCTTC. As protein: CASSVGQALYGYTF.

J is TRBJ1-5 and V is TRBV19; weak D call: TRBD1 (5 bases). Germline V gene data show CDR1 as LNHDA and CDR2 as SQIVND (reference sequence). V was shortened by 9 bases and J by 4 bases, with 19 bases between the two germline ends. CDR3 size: 15 residues. The CDR3 DNA is TGTGCCAGCCTCCAGGGTTTTGAGGGGAATCAGCCCCAGCATTTT. Its protein is CASLQGFEGNQPQHF. Together with reference TRBV19 and TRBJ1-5, the CDR3 gives the full variable domain: DGGITQSPKYLFRKEGQNVTLSCEQNLNHDAMYWYRQDPGQGLRLIYYSQIVNDFQKGDIAEGYSVSREKKESFPLTVTSAQKNPTAFYLCASLQGFEGNQPQHFGDGTRLSIL.